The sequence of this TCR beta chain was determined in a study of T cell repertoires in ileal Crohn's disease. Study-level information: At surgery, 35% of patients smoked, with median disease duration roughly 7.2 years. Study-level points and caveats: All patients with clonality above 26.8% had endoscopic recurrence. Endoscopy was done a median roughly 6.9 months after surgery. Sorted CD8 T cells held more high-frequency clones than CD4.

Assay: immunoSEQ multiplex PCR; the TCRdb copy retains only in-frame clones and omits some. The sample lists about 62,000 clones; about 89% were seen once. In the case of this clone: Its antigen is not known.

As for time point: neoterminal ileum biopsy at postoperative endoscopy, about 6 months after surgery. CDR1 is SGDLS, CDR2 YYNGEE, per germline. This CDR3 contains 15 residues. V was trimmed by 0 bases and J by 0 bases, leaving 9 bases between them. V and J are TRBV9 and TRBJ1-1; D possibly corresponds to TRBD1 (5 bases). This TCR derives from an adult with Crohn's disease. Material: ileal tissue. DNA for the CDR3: TGTGCCAGCAGCGTAGGGGGCCAGCTGAACACTGAAGCTTTCTTT. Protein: CASSVGGQLNTEAFF.